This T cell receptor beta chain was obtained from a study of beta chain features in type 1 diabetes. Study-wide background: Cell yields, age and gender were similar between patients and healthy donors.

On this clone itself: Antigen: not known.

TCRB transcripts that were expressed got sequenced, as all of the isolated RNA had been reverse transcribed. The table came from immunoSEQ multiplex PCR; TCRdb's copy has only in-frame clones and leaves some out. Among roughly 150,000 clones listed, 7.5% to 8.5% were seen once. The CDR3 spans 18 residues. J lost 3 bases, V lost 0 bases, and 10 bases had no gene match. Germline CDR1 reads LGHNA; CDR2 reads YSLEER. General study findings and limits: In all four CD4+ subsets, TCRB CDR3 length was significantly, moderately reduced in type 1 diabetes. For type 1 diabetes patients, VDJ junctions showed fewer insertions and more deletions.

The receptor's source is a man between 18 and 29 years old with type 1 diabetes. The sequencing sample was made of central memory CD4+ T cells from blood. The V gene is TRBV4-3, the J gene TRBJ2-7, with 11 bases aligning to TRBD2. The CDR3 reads CASSQDFLAGGRVYEQYF. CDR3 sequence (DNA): TGCGCCAGCAGCCAAGATTTCCTAGCGGGGGGCCGGGTCTACGAGCAGTACTTC.